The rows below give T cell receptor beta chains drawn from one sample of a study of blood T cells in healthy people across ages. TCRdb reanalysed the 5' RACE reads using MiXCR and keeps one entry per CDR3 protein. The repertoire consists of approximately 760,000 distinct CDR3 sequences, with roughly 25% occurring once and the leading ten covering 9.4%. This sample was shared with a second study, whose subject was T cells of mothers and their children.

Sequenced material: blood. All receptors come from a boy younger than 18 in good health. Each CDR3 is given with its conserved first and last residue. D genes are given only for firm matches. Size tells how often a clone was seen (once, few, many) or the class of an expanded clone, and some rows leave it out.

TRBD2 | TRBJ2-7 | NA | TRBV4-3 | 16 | TGCGCCAGCAGCCAAGATGGGCTAGCGGGGATTTACGAGCAGTACTTC | CASSQDGLAGIYEQYF
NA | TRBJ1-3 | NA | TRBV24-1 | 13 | TGTGCCACCAGTGACGGAGTTGGAAACACCATATATTTT | CATSDGVGNTIYF
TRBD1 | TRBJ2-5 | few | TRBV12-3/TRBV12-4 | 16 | TGTGCCAGCAGTTTTGGGACAGAGACTTTTCAAGAGACCCAGTACTTC | CASSFGTETFQETQYF
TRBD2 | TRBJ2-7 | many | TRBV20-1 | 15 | TGCAGTGCTAGAGACCCTAGCGGGGGATCCTACGAGCAGTACTTC | CSARDPSGGSYEQYF
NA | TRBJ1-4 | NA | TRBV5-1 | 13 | TGCGCCAGCAGAGGGGATGTCAATGAAAAACTGTTTTTT | CASRGDVNEKLFF
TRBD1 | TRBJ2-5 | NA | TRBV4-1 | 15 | TGCGCCAGCAGCCAACGTCACAGGGGAGAAGAGACCCAGTACTTC | CASSQRHRGEETQYF
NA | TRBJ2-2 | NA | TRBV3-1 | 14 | TGTGCCAGCAGCTACGGAGGGGGCACCGGGGAGCTGTTTTTT | CASSYGGGTGELFF
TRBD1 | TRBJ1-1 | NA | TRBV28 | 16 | TGTGCCAGCAGTTTCCCAACAGGGGGTACGAACACTGAAGCTTTCTTT | CASSFPTGGTNTEAFF
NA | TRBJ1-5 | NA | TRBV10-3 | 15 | TGTACCATCAGAGGGGATCGGAATAGCAATCAGCCCCAGCATTTT | CTIRGDRNSNQPQHF
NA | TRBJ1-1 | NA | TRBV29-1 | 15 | TGCAGCGTTGAATCCCCGGACCTAATGAACACTGAAGCTTTCTTT | CSVESPDLMNTEAFF
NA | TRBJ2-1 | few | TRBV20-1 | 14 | TGCAGTGCTAGAGTTAGGACCGCCTACAATGAGCAGTTCTTC | CSARVRTAYNEQFF
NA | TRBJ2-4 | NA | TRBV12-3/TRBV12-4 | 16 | TGTGCCAGCACCGCAACCCTGAGCTTGACCAAAAACATTCAGTACTTC | CASTATLSLTKNIQYF
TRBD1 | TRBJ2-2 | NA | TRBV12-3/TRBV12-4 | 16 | TGTGCCAGCAGTAGACAGGGTGGAAGAACCGCCGGGGAGCTGTTTTTT | CASSRQGGRTAGELFF
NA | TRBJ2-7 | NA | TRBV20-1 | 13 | TGCAGTGCTAGAACCGGACGGGACTACGAGCAGTACTTC | CSARTGRDYEQYF
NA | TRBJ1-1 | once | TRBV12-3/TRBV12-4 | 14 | TGTGCCAGCACCTGGGGCCCGATGAACACTGAAGCTTTCTTT | CASTWGPMNTEAFF
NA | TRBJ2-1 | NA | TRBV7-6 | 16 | TGTGCCAGCAGCTTAGCCCTTCGGGGTTCCTACAATGAGCAGTTCTTC | CASSLALRGSYNEQFF
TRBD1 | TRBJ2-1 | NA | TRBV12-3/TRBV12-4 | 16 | TGTGCCAGCAGTTTGTCTAAGGGACAGGGAGTGAATGAGCAGTTCTTC | CASSLSKGQGVNEQFF
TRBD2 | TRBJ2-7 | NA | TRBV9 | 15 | TGTGCCAGCAGCGTTGGTAGCGGGGGGGCATGGGAGCAGTACTTC | CASSVGSGGAWEQYF
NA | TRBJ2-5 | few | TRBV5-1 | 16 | TGCGCCAGCAGCCCCGGTGGATTCTATGGGCAAGAGACCCAGTACTTC | CASSPGGFYGQETQYF
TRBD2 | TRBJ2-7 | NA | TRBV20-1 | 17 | TGCAGTGCTAGAGATTCCGTCCTAGCGGGAGTTGCCTACGAGCAGTACTTC | CSARDSVLAGVAYEQYF
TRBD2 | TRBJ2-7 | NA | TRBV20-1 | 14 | TGCAGTGCTAGTAGCGGGAGGGGATTATACGAGCAGTACTTC | CSASSGRGLYEQYF
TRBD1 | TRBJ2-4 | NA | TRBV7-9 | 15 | TGTGCCAGCAGCCCAAAGGGACAGCCGAAAAACATTCAGTACTTC | CASSPKGQPKNIQYF
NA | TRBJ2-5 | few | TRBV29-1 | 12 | TGCAGCGTTGGACAGTTTAAAGAGACCCAGTACTTC | CSVGQFKETQYF
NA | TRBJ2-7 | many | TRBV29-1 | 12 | TGCAGCGTCGCCACCGGGACCCCGAAGCAGTACTTC | CSVATGTPKQYF
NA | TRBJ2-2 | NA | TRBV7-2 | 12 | TGTGCCAGCAGCGTTGGGTCCTGGGAGCTGTTTTTT | CASSVGSWELFF
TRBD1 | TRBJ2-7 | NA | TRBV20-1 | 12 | TGCAGTGCTAACAGGGGAGAGGACGAGCAGTACTTC | CSANRGEDEQYF
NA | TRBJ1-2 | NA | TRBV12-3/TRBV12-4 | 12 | TGTGCCAGCAGTTTCACCATTGAAGGCTACACCTTC | CASSFTIEGYTF
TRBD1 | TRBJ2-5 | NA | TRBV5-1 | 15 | TGCGCCAGCAGCTCTTCCCGGGACAGGGGAAAGACCCAGTGCTTC | CASSSSRDRGKTQCF
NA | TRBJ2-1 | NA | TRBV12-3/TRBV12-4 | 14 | TGTGCCAGCAGACCAGATAGGTCCTACAATGAGCAGTTCTTC | CASRPDRSYNEQFF
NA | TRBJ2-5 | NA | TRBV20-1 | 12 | TGCAGTGCAACAGAATCCCAAGAGACCCAGTACTTC | CSATESQETQYF
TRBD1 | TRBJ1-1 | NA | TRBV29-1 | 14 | TGCAGCGTTGAGGCCCCAGGGGGAGGTTTCCAAGCTTTCTTT | CSVEAPGGGFQAFF
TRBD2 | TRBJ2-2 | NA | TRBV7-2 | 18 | TGTGCCAGCAGACCCGGGACTAGCGGGGGGGCGCGCACCGGGGAGCTGTTTTTT | CASRPGTSGGARTGELFF
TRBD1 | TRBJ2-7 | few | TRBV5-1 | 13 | TGCGCCAGCAGCTGGGGGACAGCGTACGAGCAGTACTTC | CASSWGTAYEQYF
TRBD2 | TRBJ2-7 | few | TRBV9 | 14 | TGTGCCAGCAGCCCCAGACTAGCGCAGTACGAGCAGTACTTC | CASSPRLAQYEQYF
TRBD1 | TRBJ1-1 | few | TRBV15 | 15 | TGTGCCACCAGCACCCTGGGACAGGGGGACACTGAAGCTTTCTTT | CATSTLGQGDTEAFF